This TCR beta chain was sequenced during a study of early T cells in non-severe SARS-CoV-2 infection. There are 17 residues in the CDR3. Germline CDR1 reads SGHAT; CDR2 reads FQNNGV. V lost 4 bases, J lost 4 bases, and 19 bases lay in between. Unique molecular identifiers were added to individual cDNA molecules. TCRdb processed the 5' RACE reads anew with MiXCR; each CDR3 protein has one entry. In the table there are tens of thousands of distinct CDR3 sequences, over 11% of which are singletons. The clonotype originates from an adult who was a healthcare worker with PCR-confirmed SARS-CoV-2 infection or an uninfected control (not recorded which). The rearrangement joins TRBV11-2 to TRBJ1-4, with D possibly matching TRBD1 (5 bases). Sequencing was performed on whole blood. The CDR3 region is CASSSAPAGAINEKLFF. The DNA of the CDR3 is TGTGCCAGCAGCTCCGCCCCCGCCGGGGCCATTAATGAAAAACTGTTTTTT.